The 3 T cell receptor beta chains in this list originate from one sample, sequenced in a study of CD8 T cells in Susac syndrome. Random hexamers primed reverse transcription of roughly 0.5 to 1 ug RNA. Via MiXCR, TCRdb re-called the immunoSEQ multiplex PCR reads, giving one row per CDR3 protein. Among about 140,000 distinct CDR3 sequences listed, approximately 95% were seen once. What was sequenced was CD4+ T cells from PBMCs. These receptors were collected from a human donor with multiple sclerosis.

The chain has TRBV7-2 and TRBJ2-7; D is ambiguous. Trimming left V 4 bases short and J 3 bases short, with 7 bases between. This CDR3 has 12 amino acids. Germline assignment: CDR1 SGHTA and CDR2 FQGNSA. The chain's CDR3 is CASSSFDYEQYF. CDR3 coding DNA: TGTGCCAGCAGCTCCTTCGACTACGAGCAGTACTTC. Full variable domain (rest looked up from reference TRBV7-2 and TRBJ2-7): GAGVSQSPSNKVTEKGKDVELRCDPISGHTALYWYRQSLGQGLEFLIYFQGNSAPDKSGLPSDRFSAERTGGSVSTLTIQRTQQEDSAVYLCASSSFDYEQYFGPGTRLTVT.

This CDR3 is CASSERDYEQYF. In nucleotides, the CDR3 is TGTGCCAGCAGTGAAAGGGACTACGAGCAGTACTTC. The rearrangement uses TRBV2 and TRBJ2-7; no clear D gene. The CDR3 runs to 12 residues. Germline CDR1 and CDR2: SNHLY and FYNNEI. With 2 bases removed from V and 3 bases from J, the gap between germline ends came to 5 bases.

This chain connects TRBV20-1 to TRBJ2-7; 9 bases are shared with TRBD2. This CDR3 contains 14 residues. J was trimmed by 4 bases and V by 1 base; bases with no gene match: 5. Germline V gene data show CDR1 as DFQATT and CDR2 as SNEGSKA (reference sequence). CDR3 nucleotide sequence: TGCAGTGCTAGAGGACTAGCGGTGGTTTACGAGCAGTACTTC. It specifies CSARGLAVVYEQYF.